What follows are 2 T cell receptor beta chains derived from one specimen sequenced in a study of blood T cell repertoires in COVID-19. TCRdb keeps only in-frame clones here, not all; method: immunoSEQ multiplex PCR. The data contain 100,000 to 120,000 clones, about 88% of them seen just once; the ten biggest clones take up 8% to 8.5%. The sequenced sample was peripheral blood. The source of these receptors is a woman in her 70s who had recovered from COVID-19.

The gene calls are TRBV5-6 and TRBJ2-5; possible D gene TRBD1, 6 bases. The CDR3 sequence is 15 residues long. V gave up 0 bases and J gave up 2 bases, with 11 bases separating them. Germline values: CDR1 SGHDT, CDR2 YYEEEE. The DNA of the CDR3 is TGTGCCAGCAGCTTGGCCTTAGGACAGCAAGAGACCCAGTACTTC. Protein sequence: CASSLALGQQETQYF.

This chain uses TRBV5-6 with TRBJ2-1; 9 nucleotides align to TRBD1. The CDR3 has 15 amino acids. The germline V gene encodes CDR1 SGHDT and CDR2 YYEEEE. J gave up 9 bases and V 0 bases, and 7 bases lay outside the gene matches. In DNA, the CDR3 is TGTGCCAGCAGCTTGGCCGGGACAGGGCGGGGTGAGCAGTTCTTC. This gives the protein CASSLAGTGRGEQFF.